Below, one TCR beta chain is given with its context. The entry originates in a study of control samples from healthy donors and cancer patients. The V end lost 2 bases, the J end lost 0 bases, and 7 bases lay between the germline ends. The CDR3 runs to 15 residues. Germline CDR1 reads KGHDR; CDR2 reads SFDVKD. Generated by immunoSEQ multiplex PCR, the TCRdb table keeps only in-frame clones and is missing some. The table shows about 83,000 clones, with 91% occurring only once. The source material was blood. The chain is built from TRBV24-1 and TRBJ1-3; the D is unclear. The TCR sequence derives from a man aged 45 to 65 in good health. The CDR3 loop reads CATSDWTDSGNTIYF. The CDR3 nucleotides read TGTGCCACCAGTGATTGGACGGACTCTGGAAACACCATATATTTT.